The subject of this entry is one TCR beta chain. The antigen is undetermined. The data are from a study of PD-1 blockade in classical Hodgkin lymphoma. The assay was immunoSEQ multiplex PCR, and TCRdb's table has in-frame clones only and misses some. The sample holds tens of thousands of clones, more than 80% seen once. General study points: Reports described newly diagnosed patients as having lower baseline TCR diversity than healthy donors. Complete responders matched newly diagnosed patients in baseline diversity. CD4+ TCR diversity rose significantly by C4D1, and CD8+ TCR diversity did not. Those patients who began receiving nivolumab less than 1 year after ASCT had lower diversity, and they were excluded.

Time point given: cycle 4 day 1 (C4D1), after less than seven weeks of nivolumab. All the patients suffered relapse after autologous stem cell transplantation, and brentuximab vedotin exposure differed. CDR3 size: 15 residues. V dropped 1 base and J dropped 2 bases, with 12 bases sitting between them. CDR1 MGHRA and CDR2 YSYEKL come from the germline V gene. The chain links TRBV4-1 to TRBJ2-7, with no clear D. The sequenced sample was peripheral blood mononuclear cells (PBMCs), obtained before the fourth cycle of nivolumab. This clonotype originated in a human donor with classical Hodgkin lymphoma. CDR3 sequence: CASSQVGSETYEQYF. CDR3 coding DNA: TGCGCCAGCAGCCAAGTCGGCTCGGAAACCTACGAGCAGTACTTC.